This T cell receptor (beta chain) was sequenced during a study of blood T cell repertoires in COVID-19. In the study overall: Material from acute and convalescent COVID-19 was sourced from the United States, Italy and Spain.

This table comes from immunoSEQ multiplex PCR, and its TCRdb copy is limited to in-frame clones, with some not included. The data contain 300,000 or so clones, approximately 88% of them singletons. What was sequenced was peripheral blood. This clonotype originated in a woman in her twenties or thirties who had recovered from COVID-19.

CDR3 residues: CASTNRLAPDTQYF. CDR3 bases: TGTGCCAGCACCAACCGACTAGCTCCAGATACGCAGTATTTT. This sequence joins TRBV28 and TRBJ2-3, with 7 bases aligning to TRBD2. The V segment lost 7 bases and the J segment 4 bases; nucleotides outside the gene matches: 8. Looked up from germline, CDR1 is MDHEN and CDR2 is SYDVKM. The CDR3 runs to 14 residues.